Each of the 29 T cell receptor beta chains below was sequenced from the same sample in a study of T-cell memory formation after mild COVID-19. TCRdb called the 5' RACE reads again in MiXCR, with one record for every CDR3 protein. Of about 420,000 distinct CDR3 sequences detected, less than 25% appear once; the ten largest clones hold roughly 13%. Source material: PBMCs or a T cell subset sorted from them (not recorded which). These receptors all stem from an adult woman who had mild COVID-19 (a few samples of this study predate the infection). Cell type and time point are not known.

This clonotype turned up a few times. In DNA form, the CDR3 reads TGTGCCTGGAGTGTATTTGGCTCTGGGGCCAACGTCCTGACTTTC. Its protein product is CAWSVFGSGANVLTF. The V call is TRBV30, the J call TRBJ2-6, with unresolved D. With 0 bases removed from V and 0 bases from J, the gap between germline ends came to 6 bases. Germline lookup yields CDR1 GTSNPN and CDR2 SVGIG (reference sequence). CDR3 length: 15 residues.

J is TRBJ2-3 and V is TRBV20-1; 8 bases map to TRBD2. This CDR3 comprises 15 residues. Germline CDR1 DFQATT, CDR2 SNEGSKA (reference sequence). The V gene end was trimmed by 2 bases and the J gene end by 4 bases; junction bases not matched to a gene: 8. The CDR3, as DNA: TGCAGTGCTAGATCCAGCGGGGGTTTGGCAGATACGCAGTATTTT. Its protein product is CSARSSGGLADTQYF.

This chain uses TRBV2 with TRBJ2-5, with 12 bases aligning to TRBD2. V gave up 2 bases and J gave up 3 bases; unmatched junction bases: 1. The CDR3 sequence is 15 residues long. Germline V lookup: CDR1 SNHLY, CDR2 FYNNEI. The CDR3 protein is CASSERLAGEETQYF. The CDR3 DNA follows: TGTGCCAGCAGTGAAAGACTAGCGGGGGAAGAGACCCAGTACTTC. The variable domain in full, with the rest retrieved from reference TRBV2 and TRBJ2-5, is EPEVTQTPSHQVTQMGQEVILRCVPISNHLYFYWYRQILGQKVEFLVSFYNNEISEKSEIFDDQFSVERPDGSNFTLKIRSTKLEDSAMYFCASSERLAGEETQYFGPGTRLLVL.

V gene TRBV14 combines with J gene TRBJ2-5; D is uncertain. V was trimmed by 2 bases and J by 5 bases, leaving 12 bases between them. The CDR3 runs 14 residues. The V gene's germline CDR1 is SGHDN and CDR2 FVKESK. CDR3 residues: CASSQYEVWETQYF. The CDR3 DNA is TGTGCCAGCAGCCAATATGAGGTCTGGGAGACCCAGTACTTC.

The CDR3 protein is CASSYRLQRGSNEQFF. CDR3 sequence (DNA): TGTGCCAGCAGTTACCGCTTACAGCGGGGGTCCAATGAGCAGTTCTTC. The chain links TRBV6-5 to TRBJ2-1, with 8 positions matching TRBD2. There are 16 residues in the CDR3. Unmatched junction bases numbered 9, after V lost 2 bases and J lost 6 bases. CDR1 MNHEY and CDR2 SVGAGI come from the germline V gene.

A few counts support this clonotype. The chain links TRBV5-1 to TRBJ2-2; 10 nucleotides align to TRBD2. Per the germline V gene, CDR1 is SGHRS and CDR2 is YFSETQ. Trimming cost V 4 bases and J 1 base; bases outside gene matches: 4. The CDR3 runs to 16 residues. In nucleotides, the CDR3 is TGCGCCAGCAGCAGAGTAGCGGGAGGGAACACCGGGGAGCTGTTTTTT. Its translation is CASSRVAGGNTGELFF.

V and J are TRBV4-1 and TRBJ2-7, with a possible D match to TRBD1 (5 bases). V lost 0 bases and J lost 4, with 13 bases in between. The CDR3 has 15 amino acids. Germline V CDR1 and CDR2: MGHRA, YSYEKL. This CDR3 is CASSQERRGTYEQYF. As DNA, the CDR3 is TGCGCCAGCAGCCAAGAGCGTAGGGGAACGTACGAGCAGTACTTC.

With regard to this clonotype: Likely a read error: the CDR3 ends without its conserved phenylalanine or tryptophan. The rearrangement joins TRBV30 to TRBJ2-7, with 10 positions matching TRBD1. J lost 4 bases, V lost 1 base, and 4 bases had no gene match. From germline, CDR1 is GTSNPN and CDR2 SVGIG (reference sequence). There are 14 residues in the CDR3. CDR3: CAWSDTGQGYEQYL. As DNA, the CDR3 is TGTGCCTGGAGTGACACGGGACAGGGGTACGAGCAGTACCTC.

This clonotype has only a few counts. V is TRBV10-3 and J is TRBJ2-1, with D perhaps matching TRBD2 (5 bases). CDR1 is ENHRY, CDR2 SYGVKD, per germline. CDR3 size: 13 residues. V was clipped by 10 bases and J by 6 bases, with 16 bases between them. CDR3 in amino acids: CATQRAGANEQFF. CDR3 nucleotide sequence: TGTGCCACCCAGAGGGCTGGTGCCAATGAGCAGTTCTTC.

V gene TRBV20-1 combines with J gene TRBJ2-7; TRBD1 is a possible D gene (5 bases). The ends were cut back, 5 bases at V and 4 bases at J, with 6 bases in the middle. Germline CDR1 DFQATT, CDR2 SNEGSKA (reference sequence). This CDR3 contains 10 residues. The chain's CDR3 is CSAWTYEQYF. The CDR3 DNA reads TGCAGTGCTTGGACATACGAGCAGTACTTC.

The chain combines TRBV7-3 with TRBJ2-7; D is possibly TRBD2 (6 bases). The CDR3 sequence is 16 residues long. Germline assignment: CDR1 SGHTA and CDR2 FQGTGA. Trimming stripped 1 base from V and 0 bases from J, with 13 bases between. CDR3 sequence: CASSLRGGQSSYEQYF. The CDR3 DNA follows: TGTGCCAGCAGCTTAAGAGGAGGGCAAAGCTCCTACGAGCAGTACTTC.

This clonotype showed up just a few times. The chain combines TRBV7-9 with TRBJ1-2; D is undetermined. V dropped 5 bases and J dropped 7 bases, with 20 bases sitting between them. CDR1 SEHNR and CDR2 FQNEAQ come from the germline V gene (reference sequence). This CDR3 contains 15 residues. CDR3 in amino acids: CASSGGQRPMAGYTF. The CDR3 DNA follows: TGTGCCAGCAGCGGCGGGCAGCGACCGATGGCTGGCTACACCTTC.

This clonotype has only a few counts. The chain joins TRBV7-2 to TRBJ2-1; D is uncertain. The V end was cut by 5 bases, the J end by 3 bases, with 11 bases between. CDR3 length: 14 residues. CDR1 and CDR2 from the germline V gene are SGHTA and FQGNSA. CDR3 nucleotides: TGTGCCAGCAGCCCCCGAGAGTACTACAATGAGCAGTTCTTC. Its translation is CASSPREYYNEQFF.

This clonotype has a handful of counts. The chain combines TRBV10-3 with TRBJ1-2, with 8 bases that match TRBD1. The trim removed 6 bases at V and 6 bases at J, leaving 6 bases unmatched. This CDR3 has 13 residues. CDR1 is ENHRY and CDR2 is SYGVKD in the germline V gene. CDR3 nucleotides: TGTGCCATCAGGCTGACAGGGGCGCATGGCTACACCTTC. This sequence encodes CAIRLTGAHGYTF.

This clonotype turned up a few times. The chain links TRBV7-6 to TRBJ2-7; 9 bases are a match to TRBD2. The CDR3 consists of 16 residues. Germline lookup yields CDR1 SGHVS and CDR2 FNYEAQ. The ends lost 3 bases at V and 4 bases at J; junction bases unmatched: 10. This chain's CDR3 is CASSLAGGPDLYEQYF. Here the CDR3 DNA reads TGTGCCAGCAGCTTGGCGGGAGGGCCGGACTTATACGAGCAGTACTTC.

This clonotype was picked up many times. This rearrangement joins TRBV14 to TRBJ1-2; 8 bases are shared with TRBD1. The CDR3 extends over 15 amino acids. The germline CDR1 and CDR2 sequences are SGHDN and FVKESK. With V trimmed by 1 base and J by 3 bases, 4 bases remained unmatched. The CDR3 sequence is CASSQVQGGDYGYTF. The CDR3 DNA reads TGTGCCAGCAGCCAAGTACAGGGGGGAGACTATGGCTACACCTTC.

This chain connects TRBV18 to TRBJ1-1, with 7 bases lining up with TRBD1. The trim removed 3 bases at V and 6 bases at J, leaving 7 bases unmatched. Germline-derived CDR1 and CDR2 are KGHSH and LQKENI. The CDR3 runs 14 residues. CDR3 in amino acids: CASSPAQGFAEAFF. As DNA, the CDR3 is TGTGCCAGCTCACCCGCACAGGGGTTCGCTGAAGCTTTCTTT.

A few counts support this clonotype. The CDR3, as DNA: TGCGCCAGCAGCTTGGCGGTACTAGCGGGGGGCAATGAGCAGTTCTTC. Protein: CASSLAVLAGGNEQFF. This chain uses TRBV5-1 with TRBJ2-1; 12 bases match TRBD2. This CDR3 is built from 16 residues. Germline assignment: CDR1 SGHRS and CDR2 YFSETQ. The V segment lost 0 bases and the J segment 6 bases; nucleotides outside the gene matches: 4.

This clonotype showed up just a few times. V usage is TRBV20-1 and J usage is TRBJ2-1; 7 bases map to TRBD1. Trimming took 3 bases from V and 2 from J; bases not matched to a gene: 4. The CDR3 length is 14 residues. The germline V gene encodes CDR1 DFQATT and CDR2 SNEGSKA (reference sequence). CDR3 nucleotide sequence: TGCAGTGCTAGCCTGACAGGGACCTACAATGAGCAGTTCTTC. It encodes CSASLTGTYNEQFF.

Here the CDR3 DNA reads TGTGCCAGCAACCAAAGGGGGCTGGGGACTGAAGCTTTCTTT. It translates to CASNQRGLGTEAFF. V gene TRBV7-9 combines with J gene TRBJ1-1; TRBD1 agrees at 7 bases. The V gene's germline CDR1 is SEHNR and CDR2 FQNEAQ (reference sequence). CDR3 length equals 14 residues. The V and J ends lost 7 bases and 5 bases, in that order; junction bases with no gene match: 10.

The J gene is TRBJ2-7, the V gene TRBV5-1; the match to TRBD2 covers 7 bases. The CDR3 is 14 residues long. V gave up 1 base and J gave up 6 bases; unmatched junction bases: 7. Germline V gene data show CDR1 as SGHRS and CDR2 as YFSETQ. The CDR3 DNA sequence: TGCGCCAGCAGCTTGATACTAGCGTTGGGCGAGCAGTACTTC. The encoded protein is CASSLILALGEQYF.

V and J are TRBV2 and TRBJ2-1; D not certain. This CDR3 comprises 15 residues. V gave up 6 bases and J gave up 0 bases, with 12 bases separating them. Germline V gene sequence: CDR1 SNHLY, CDR2 FYNNEI. The CDR3 region is CASRPGEDSYNEQFF. In DNA, the CDR3 is TGTGCCAGCAGACCTGGAGAGGACTCCTACAATGAGCAGTTCTTC.

This clonotype was observed a few times. The chain employs TRBV12-3 or TRBV12-4 and TRBJ1-1, with 9 bases matching TRBD1. The CDR3 loop spans 14 amino acids. Trimming cost V 3 bases and J 6 bases; bases outside gene matches: 5. Here the CDR3 reads CASSFGQGTAEAFF. The CDR3 nucleotides read TGTGCCAGCAGTTTTGGACAGGGGACTGCTGAAGCTTTCTTT.

This clonotype was found many times. This chain connects TRBV7-2 to TRBJ2-1, with 7 bases matching TRBD1. The J segment lost 12 bases and the V segment lost 1 base, leaving 0 bases of the junction unmatched. CDR1 is SGHTA, CDR2 FQGNSA, per germline. This CDR3 has 11 residues. Written as DNA, the CDR3 is TGTGCCAGCAGCTTAGGGGACAGGCAGTTCTTC. It is translated as CASSLGDRQFF.

This clonotype was detected only a few times. The rearrangement links TRBV20-1 to TRBJ2-3; 9 bases fit TRBD2. Losses at the gene ends were 3 bases for V and 4 bases for J; bases not matched to a gene: 8. Germline CDR1 is DFQATT and CDR2 is SNEGSKA (reference sequence). This CDR3 has 15 residues. The CDR3, as DNA: TGCAGTGCTAGCTTCAGCGGGAGGAGATCAGATACGCAGTATTTT. Its protein product is CSASFSGRRSDTQYF.

The chain links TRBV6-2 or TRBV6-3 to TRBJ2-2, with D possibly being TRBD1 (5 bases). The CDR3 is made up of 14 amino acids. V lost 5 bases, J lost 0 bases, and 7 bases lay in between. Per the germline V gene, CDR1 is MNHEY and CDR2 is SVGEGT. The CDR3 DNA follows: TGTGCCAGCAGTCAGGGCGCGAACACCGGGGAGCTGTTTTTT. Protein: CASSQGANTGELFF.

The J gene is TRBJ2-5, the V gene TRBV2; D gene uncertain. This CDR3 is 12 amino acids long. V was shortened by 6 bases and J by 2 bases, with 7 bases between the two germline ends. The germline gives CDR1 SNHLY, CDR2 FYNNEI. CDR3 protein: CASSAVQETQYF. The DNA of the CDR3 is TGTGCCAGCAGCGCGGTTCAAGAGACCCAGTACTTC.

The CDR3 DNA follows: TGTGCCAGCAGCCCACCGCTTGGACTAGCGGGGGGGCGTCTCCAAGAGACCCAGTACTTC. It specifies CASSPPLGLAGGRLQETQYF. The chain recombines TRBV12-3 or TRBV12-4 with TRBJ2-5; 15 nucleotides agree with TRBD2. The CDR3 spans 20 residues. Trimming removed 6 bases from V and 1 base from J; junction bases left unmatched: 15.

The rearrangement links TRBV6-6 to TRBJ1-1, with 8 bases identical to TRBD1. CDR1 and CDR2 from the germline V gene are MNHNY and SVGAGI (reference sequence). J was trimmed by 3 bases and V by 0 bases; bases with no gene match: 0. The length of the CDR3 is 14 residues. This chain's CDR3 is CASSYSTGDTEAFF. The CDR3, as DNA: TGTGCCAGCAGTTACTCGACAGGGGACACTGAAGCTTTCTTT.